This record looks at one TCR beta chain sequence and its context. The germline gives CDR1 SGHTA, CDR2 FQGNSA. V was pared by 5 bases and J by 4 bases, with 7 bases of the junction left unmatched. The CDR3 is 14 amino acids. This sample stems from a study of CD8 T cells in Susac syndrome. Reverse transcription of roughly 0.5 to 1 ug RNA was carried out with random hexamers. TCRdb processed the immunoSEQ multiplex PCR reads anew with MiXCR; each CDR3 protein has one entry. The sample carries about 120,000 distinct CDR3 sequences, roughly 92% recorded once. Sequencing targeted TCR beta in T cells from blood (CD8+ and CD4+).

The receptor was isolated from a human donor in good health. The rearrangement joins TRBV7-2 to TRBJ1-2, with TRBD1 matching over 7 bases. Material: CD4+ T cells from PBMCs. CDR3 in amino acids: CASSRGQERYGYTF. In DNA form, the CDR3 reads TGTGCCAGCAGCCGTGGACAGGAACGCTATGGCTACACCTTC.